This entry features one T cell receptor (beta chain) sequence. No antigen is known for it. This CDR3 has 15 residues. V shed 0 bases and J 5 bases; nucleotides not matched to a gene: 5. Germline V gives CDR1 MGHRA, CDR2 YSYEKL. Expressed TCRB transcripts were sequenced, since all the RNA that had been isolated was reverse transcribed. Clones were read by immunoSEQ multiplex PCR, and TCRdb kept only the in-frame ones, dropping some. The table has 90,000 to 110,000 clones, 30% to 40% seen once. This entry is derived from a study of beta chain features in type 1 diabetes. It was one heparinised blood draw, averaging about 116 mL, that each donor gave. Purity exceeded 95% in all sorted populations. Study-wide points: Compared with healthy donors, patients appeared to share more similar naive, central memory and regulatory TCRB repertoires.

This clonotype originated in a woman under 30 in good health. The chain joins TRBV4-1 to TRBJ2-7, with 9 bases lining up with TRBD1. Sample: stem cell memory CD4+ T cells from blood. This CDR3 is CASSQDRDRVDEQYF. The CDR3 bases are TGCGCCAGCAGCCAAGATAGGGACAGGGTAGACGAGCAGTACTTC.